This T cell receptor beta chain is from a study of Graves' ophthalmopathy and Graves' hyperthyroidism. CDR3 length: 13 residues. The V and J ends lost 7 bases and 4 bases respectively, with 14 bases between them. Germline V gene sequence: CDR1 MDHEN, CDR2 SYDVKM. This clonotype was observed a few times. Using RNA transcripts, the TCR beta CDR3 regions were amplified. Second-round multiplex PCR followed a first-round RT-PCR using HTBI primers. TCRdb processed the multiplex PCR reads anew with MiXCR; each CDR3 protein has one entry. In the table there are hundreds of thousands of distinct CDR3 sequences, 20% to 25% of which are singletons.

This sequence originates from a woman younger than 35 with stable Graves' hyperthyroidism. Some clones in this sample may be carry-over from other donors' samples. The sample comprised peripheral blood. The V gene is TRBV28, the J gene TRBJ2-7; no firm D call. The CDR3 here is CASTLGFGYEQYF. CDR3 coding DNA: TGTGCCAGCACTTTGGGTTTTGGGTACGAGCAGTACTTC.